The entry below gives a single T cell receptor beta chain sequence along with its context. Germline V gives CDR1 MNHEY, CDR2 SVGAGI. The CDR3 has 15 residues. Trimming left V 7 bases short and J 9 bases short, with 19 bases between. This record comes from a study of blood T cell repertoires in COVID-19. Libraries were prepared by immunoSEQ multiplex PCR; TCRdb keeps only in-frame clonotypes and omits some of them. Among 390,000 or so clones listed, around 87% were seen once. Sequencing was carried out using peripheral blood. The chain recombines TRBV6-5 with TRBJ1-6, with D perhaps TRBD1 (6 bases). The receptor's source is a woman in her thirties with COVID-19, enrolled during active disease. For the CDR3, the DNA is TGTGCCAGCAATCCAATCGACAGGAGAGGTTCACCCCTCCACTTT. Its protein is CASNPIDRRGSPLHF.